One sample yielded the 6 T cell receptor beta chains listed below, sequenced in a study of cytomegalovirus exposure and HLA in healthy donors. Use of 60 Vbeta and 13 Jbeta primers characterized the PCR. The table came from immunoSEQ multiplex PCR; TCRdb's copy has only in-frame clones and leaves some out. The table lists 90,000 to 140,000 clones, about 70% of them singletons. Input material: PBMCs. The origin of the receptors is a man under 40 in good health and CMV-seronegative.

The rearrangement joins TRBV28 to TRBJ1-4, with D possibly being TRBD1 (6 bases). Trimming took 10 bases from V and 0 from J, leaving 18 bases between them. Germline V CDR1 and CDR2: MDHEN, SYDVKM. CDR3 length equals 16 residues. CDR3 residues: CATFTGRVATNEKLFF. The DNA for the CDR3 is TGTGCCACCTTTACAGGGAGAGTTGCAACTAATGAAAAACTGTTTTTT. The variable domain in full, with the rest retrieved from reference TRBV28 and TRBJ1-4, is DVKVTQSSRYLVKRTGEKVFLECVQDMDHENMFWYRQDPGLGLRLIYFSYDVKMKEKGDIPEGYSVSREKKERFSLILESASTNQTSMYLCATFTGRVATNEKLFFGSGTQLSVL.

About this clone: The junction departs from the called germline gene at one end, perhaps through a read error. The chain combines TRBV7-9 with TRBJ2-5; a weak D match, TRBD2 (6 bases). The CDR3 covers 15 residues. Germline CDR1 and CDR2: SEHNR and FQNEAQ (reference sequence). The CDR3 DNA sequence: TGTGCCAGCAGCCTAGCTTTGGGACTCCAAGAGACCCAGTACTTC. Amino acids: CASSLALGLQETQYF.

The rearrangement joins TRBV5-6 to TRBJ2-7; 8 nucleotides agree with TRBD1. V trimming: 4 bases; J trimming: 5 bases; junction bases outside the gene matches: 2. The CDR3 spans 12 residues. Germline-derived CDR1 and CDR2 are SGHDT and YYEEEE. The CDR3 DNA sequence: TGTGCCAGCAGCCGGACAGGGAACGAGCAGTACTTC. As protein: CASSRTGNEQYF.

The genes are TRBV2 and TRBJ2-7, with 11 bases fitting TRBD2. The trim removed 7 bases at V and 3 bases at J, leaving 2 bases unmatched. CDR3 length: 13 residues. The germline V gene has CDR1 SNHLY and CDR2 FYNNEI. DNA of the CDR3: TGTGCCAGCAAACTAGCGGGAGTCTACGAGCAGTACTTC. This translates into CASKLAGVYEQYF.

The rearrangement joins TRBV29-1 to TRBJ2-7, with 11 bases fitting TRBD1. Germline V lookup: CDR1 SQVTM, CDR2 ANQGSEA. CDR3 length: 12 residues. Trimming at V came to 7 bases and at J to 7 bases, leaving 6 bases not matched to a gene. This chain's CDR3 is CSAGQGAGEQYF. The CDR3 DNA reads as TGCAGCGCTGGACAGGGGGCAGGAGAGCAGTACTTC.

In this sample, this clone turned up a few times. The chain recombines TRBV10-3 with TRBJ2-7; 7 bases line up with TRBD1. Per the germline V gene, CDR1 is ENHRY and CDR2 is SYGVKD. This CDR3 has 14 amino acids. V was clipped by 5 bases and J by 2 bases; unmatched bases: 6. Here the CDR3 reads CAISTTGSAYEQYF. The CDR3 DNA is TGTGCCATCAGTACGACAGGGTCCGCCTACGAGCAGTACTTC.